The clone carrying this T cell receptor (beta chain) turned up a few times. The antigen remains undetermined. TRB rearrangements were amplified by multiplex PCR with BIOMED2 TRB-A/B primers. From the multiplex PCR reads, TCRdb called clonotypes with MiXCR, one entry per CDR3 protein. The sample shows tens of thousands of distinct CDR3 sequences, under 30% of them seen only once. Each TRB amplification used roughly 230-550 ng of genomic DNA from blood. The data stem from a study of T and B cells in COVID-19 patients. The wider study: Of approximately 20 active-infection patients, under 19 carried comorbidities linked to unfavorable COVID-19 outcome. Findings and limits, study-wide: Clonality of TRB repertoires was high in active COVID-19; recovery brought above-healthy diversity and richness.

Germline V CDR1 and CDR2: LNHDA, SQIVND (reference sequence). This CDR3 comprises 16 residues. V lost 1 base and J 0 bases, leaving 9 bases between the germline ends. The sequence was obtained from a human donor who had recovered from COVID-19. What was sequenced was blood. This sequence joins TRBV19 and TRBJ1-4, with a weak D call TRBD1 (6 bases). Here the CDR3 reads CASSIAGAATNEKLFF. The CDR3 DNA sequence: TGTGCCAGTAGTATAGCAGGGGCTGCAACTAATGAAAAACTGTTTTTT.